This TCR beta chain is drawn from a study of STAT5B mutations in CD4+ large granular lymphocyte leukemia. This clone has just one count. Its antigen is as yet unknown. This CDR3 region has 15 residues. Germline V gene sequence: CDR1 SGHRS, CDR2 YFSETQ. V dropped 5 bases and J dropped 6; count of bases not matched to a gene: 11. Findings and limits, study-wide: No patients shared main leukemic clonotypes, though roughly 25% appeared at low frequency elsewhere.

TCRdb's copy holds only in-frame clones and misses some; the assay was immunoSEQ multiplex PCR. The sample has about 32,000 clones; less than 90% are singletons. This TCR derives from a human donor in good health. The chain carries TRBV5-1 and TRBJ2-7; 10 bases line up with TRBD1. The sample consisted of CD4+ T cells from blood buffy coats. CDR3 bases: TGCGCCAGCAGTAAGGGAGGGACAGGGGCGACCGAGCAGTACTTC. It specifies CASSKGGTGATEQYF. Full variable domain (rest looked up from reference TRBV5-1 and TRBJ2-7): KAGVTQTPRYLIKTRGQQVTLSCSPISGHRSVSWYQQTPGQGLQFLFEYFSETQRNKGNFPGRFSGRQFSNSRSEMNVSTLELGDSALYLCASSKGGTGATEQYFGPGTRLTVT.